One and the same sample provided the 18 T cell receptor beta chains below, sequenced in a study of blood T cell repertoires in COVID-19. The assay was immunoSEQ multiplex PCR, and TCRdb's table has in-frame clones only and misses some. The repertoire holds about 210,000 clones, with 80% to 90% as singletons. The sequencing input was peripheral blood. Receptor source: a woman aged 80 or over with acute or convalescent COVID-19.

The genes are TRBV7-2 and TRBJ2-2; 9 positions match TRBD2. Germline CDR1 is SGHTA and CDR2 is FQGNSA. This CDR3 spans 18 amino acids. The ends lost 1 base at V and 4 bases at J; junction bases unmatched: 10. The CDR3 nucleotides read TGTGCCAGCAGCTTAGAAGTAGCGGGGGCCGTTGGCACCGGGGAGCTGTTTTTT. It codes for CASSLEVAGAVGTGELFF.

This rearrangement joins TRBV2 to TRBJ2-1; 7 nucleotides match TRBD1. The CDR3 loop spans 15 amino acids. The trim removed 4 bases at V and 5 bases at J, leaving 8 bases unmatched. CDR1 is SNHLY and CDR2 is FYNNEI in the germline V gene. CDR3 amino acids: CASSVGGTAHNEQFF. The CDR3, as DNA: TGTGCCAGCAGTGTCGGTGGGACAGCTCACAATGAGCAGTTCTTC.

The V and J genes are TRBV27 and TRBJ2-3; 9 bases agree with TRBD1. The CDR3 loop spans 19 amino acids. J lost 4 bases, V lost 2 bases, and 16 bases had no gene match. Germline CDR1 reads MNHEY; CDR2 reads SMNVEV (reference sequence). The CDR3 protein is CASSLAAPFDRGTADTQYF. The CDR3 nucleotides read TGTGCCAGCAGTTTAGCCGCTCCTTTCGACAGGGGGACTGCAGATACGCAGTATTTT.

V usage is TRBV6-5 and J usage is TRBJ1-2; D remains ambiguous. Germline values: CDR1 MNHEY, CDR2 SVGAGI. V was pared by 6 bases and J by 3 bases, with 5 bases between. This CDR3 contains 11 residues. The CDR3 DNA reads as TGTGCCAGCAGGGACTACTATGGCTACACCTTC. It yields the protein CASRDYYGYTF.

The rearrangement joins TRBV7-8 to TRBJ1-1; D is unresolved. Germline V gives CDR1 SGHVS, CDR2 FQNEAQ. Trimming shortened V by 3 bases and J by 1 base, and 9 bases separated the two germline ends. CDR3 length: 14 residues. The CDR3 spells CASSFWRKNTEAFF. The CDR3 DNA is TGTGCCAGCAGCTTCTGGCGGAAGAACACTGAAGCTTTCTTT. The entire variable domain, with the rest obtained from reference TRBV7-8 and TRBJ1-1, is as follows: GAGVSQSPRYKVAKRGQDVALRCDPISGHVSLFWYQQALGQGPEFLTYFQNEAQLDKSGLPSDRFFAERPEGSVSTLKIQRTQQEDSAVYLCASSFWRKNTEAFFGQGTRLTVV.

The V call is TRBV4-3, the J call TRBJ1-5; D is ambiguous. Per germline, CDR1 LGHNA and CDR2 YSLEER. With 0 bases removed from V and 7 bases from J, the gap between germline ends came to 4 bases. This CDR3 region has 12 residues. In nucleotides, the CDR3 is TGCGCCAGCAGCCAAGATGGCCAGCCCCAGCATTTT. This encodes CASSQDGQPQHF.

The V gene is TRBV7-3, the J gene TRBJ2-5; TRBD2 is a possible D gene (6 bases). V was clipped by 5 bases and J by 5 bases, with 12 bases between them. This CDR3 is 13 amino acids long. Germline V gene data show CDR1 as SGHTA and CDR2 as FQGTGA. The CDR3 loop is CASSLGGEETQYF. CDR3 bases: TGTGCCAGCAGCCTTGGAGGGGAGGAGACCCAGTACTTC.

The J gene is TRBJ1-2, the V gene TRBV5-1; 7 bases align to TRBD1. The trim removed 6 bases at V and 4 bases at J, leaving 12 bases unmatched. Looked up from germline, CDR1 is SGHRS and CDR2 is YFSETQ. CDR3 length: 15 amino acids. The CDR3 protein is CASTILGGQLYGYTF. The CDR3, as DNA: TGCGCCAGCACCATCCTGGGGGGACAGCTCTATGGCTACACCTTC.

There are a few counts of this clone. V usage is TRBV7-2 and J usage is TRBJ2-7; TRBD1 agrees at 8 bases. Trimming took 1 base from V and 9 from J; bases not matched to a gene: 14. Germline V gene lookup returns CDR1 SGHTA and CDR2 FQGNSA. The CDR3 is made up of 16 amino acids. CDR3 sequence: CASSLEASVRGLVQYF. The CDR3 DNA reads TGTGCCAGCAGCTTAGAGGCATCGGTCAGGGGGCTTGTGCAGTACTTC.

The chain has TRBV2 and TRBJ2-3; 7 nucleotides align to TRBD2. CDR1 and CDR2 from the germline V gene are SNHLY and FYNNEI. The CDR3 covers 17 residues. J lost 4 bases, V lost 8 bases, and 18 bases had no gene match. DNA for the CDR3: TGTGCCAGCCGAAAGAACCCCGGGGCGGGAGCGTCAGATACGCAGTATTTT. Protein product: CASRKNPGAGASDTQYF.

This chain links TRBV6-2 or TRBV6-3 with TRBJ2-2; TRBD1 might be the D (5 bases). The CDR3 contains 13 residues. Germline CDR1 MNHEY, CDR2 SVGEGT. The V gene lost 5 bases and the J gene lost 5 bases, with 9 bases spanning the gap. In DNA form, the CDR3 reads TGTGCCAGCAGTCTACAGGCGACCGGGGAGCTGTTTTTT. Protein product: CASSLQATGELFF.

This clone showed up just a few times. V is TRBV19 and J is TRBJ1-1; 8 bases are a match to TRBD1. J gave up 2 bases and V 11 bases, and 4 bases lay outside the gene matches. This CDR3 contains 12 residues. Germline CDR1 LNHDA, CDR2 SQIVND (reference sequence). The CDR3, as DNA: TGTGCCTTCAGGGGGCCAAACACTGAAGCTTTCTTT. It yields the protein CAFRGPNTEAFF. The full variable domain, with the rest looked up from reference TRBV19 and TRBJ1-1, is DGGITQSPKYLFRKEGQNVTLSCEQNLNHDAMYWYRQDPGQGLRLIYYSQIVNDFQKGDIAEGYSVSREKKESFPLTVTSAQKNPTAFYLCAFRGPNTEAFFGQGTRLTVV.

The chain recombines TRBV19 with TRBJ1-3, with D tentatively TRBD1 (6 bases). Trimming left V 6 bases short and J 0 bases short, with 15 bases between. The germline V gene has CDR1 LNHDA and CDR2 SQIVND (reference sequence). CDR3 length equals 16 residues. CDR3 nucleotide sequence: TGTGCCAGTAGCAAGGACAGCCTTTTCTCTGGAAACACCATATATTTT. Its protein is CASSKDSLFSGNTIYF.

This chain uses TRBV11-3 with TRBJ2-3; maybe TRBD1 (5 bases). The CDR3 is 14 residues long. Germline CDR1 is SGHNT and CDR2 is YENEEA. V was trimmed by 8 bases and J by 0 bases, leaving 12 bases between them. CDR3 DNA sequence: TGTGCCAGCTCGCGGCAGGGTAGCACAGATACGCAGTATTTT. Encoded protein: CASSRQGSTDTQYF.

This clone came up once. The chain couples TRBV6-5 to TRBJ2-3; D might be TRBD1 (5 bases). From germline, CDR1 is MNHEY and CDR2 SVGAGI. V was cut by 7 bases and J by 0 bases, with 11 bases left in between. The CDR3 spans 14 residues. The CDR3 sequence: CASTQGWSTDTQYF. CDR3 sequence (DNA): TGTGCCAGCACTCAGGGCTGGAGCACAGATACGCAGTATTTT.

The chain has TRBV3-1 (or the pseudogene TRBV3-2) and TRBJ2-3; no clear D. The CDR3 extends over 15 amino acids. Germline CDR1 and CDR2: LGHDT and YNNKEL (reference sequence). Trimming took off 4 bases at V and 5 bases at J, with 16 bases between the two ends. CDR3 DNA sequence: TGTGCCAGCAGCCCTCTCCTTAGGCCGGGAGATACGCAGTATTTT. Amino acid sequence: CASSPLLRPGDTQYF.

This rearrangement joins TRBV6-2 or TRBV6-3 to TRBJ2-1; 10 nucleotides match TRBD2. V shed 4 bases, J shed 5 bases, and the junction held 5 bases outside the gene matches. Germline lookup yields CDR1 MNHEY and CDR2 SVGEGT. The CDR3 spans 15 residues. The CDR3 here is CASSSGLAPNNEQFF. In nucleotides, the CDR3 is TGTGCCAGCAGTTCGGGACTAGCGCCTAACAATGAGCAGTTCTTC.

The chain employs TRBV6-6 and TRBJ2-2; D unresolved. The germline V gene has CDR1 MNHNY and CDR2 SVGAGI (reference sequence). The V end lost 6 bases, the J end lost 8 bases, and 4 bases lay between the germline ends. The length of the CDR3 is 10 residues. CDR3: CASSLGELFF. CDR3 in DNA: TGTGCCAGCAGCTTGGGGGAGCTGTTTTTT.